These 6 T cell receptor beta chains were all obtained from the same sample, sequenced in a study of T cells in Graves' hyperthyroidism and ophthalmopathy. Amplification of TCR beta CDR3 regions was performed using RNA transcripts as template. The TCR CDR3 first-round RT-PCR relied on the HTBI primer set. In TCRdb, the multiplex PCR reads were re-called with MiXCR into one record per CDR3 protein. The table lists 500,000 to 650,000 distinct CDR3 sequences, about 20% of them singletons. Material: blood. The origin of the receptors is a middle-aged man with Graves' ophthalmopathy.

The chain employs TRBV7-2 and TRBJ1-1, with 7 bases fitting TRBD1. V lost 3 bases to trimming and J lost 8 bases; unmatched junction nucleotides: 6. Per the germline V gene, CDR1 is SGHTA and CDR2 is FQGNSA. The CDR3 totals 13 residues. The CDR3 nucleotides are TGTGCCAGCAGCTTTCGTACAGGGGCGGAAGCTTTCTTT. Its protein product is CASSFRTGAEAFF.

This clonotype was seen ten or more times. This chain uses TRBV11-3 with TRBJ2-1; D is undetermined. Per germline, CDR1 SGHNT and CDR2 YENEEA. The CDR3 is 16 amino acids. Trimming removed 2 bases at V and 0 bases at J, with 11 bases between. DNA for the CDR3: TGTGCCAGCAGCTTACAATCGTGGAGCTCCTACAATGAGCAGTTCTTC. Amino acids: CASSLQSWSSYNEQFF. The whole variable domain, remainder taken from reference TRBV11-3 and TRBJ2-1, is EAGVVQSPRYKIIEKKQPVAFWCNPISGHNTLYWYLQNLGQGPELLIRYENEEAVDDSQLPKDRFSAERLKGVDSTLKIQPAELGDSAVYLCASSLQSWSSYNEQFFGPGTRLTVL.

The chain uses TRBV13 and TRBJ2-2; D gene ambiguous. V shed 1 base and J shed 12 bases, with 6 bases lying between them. The CDR3 contains 11 residues. Germline CDR1 is PRHDT and CDR2 is FYEKMQ (reference sequence). The CDR3 nucleotides are TGTGCCAGCAGCTTAGAGTCCCAGCTGTTTTTT. This sequence encodes CASSLESQLFF.

The J gene is TRBJ1-5, the V gene TRBV6-1; D call uncertain. Deletions cut 5 bases from V and 0 bases from J, with 11 bases between. The CDR3 runs to 15 residues. Germline CDR1 MNHNS, CDR2 SASEGT. CDR3 protein: CASSLRTYSNQPQHF. The CDR3 DNA sequence: TGTGCCAGCAGTTTAAGAACCTATAGCAATCAGCCCCAGCATTTT.

The DNA of the CDR3 is TGTGCCACCAGTGAGGGACAGGGGAACTACGAGCAGTACTTC. Translated, it gives CATSEGQGNYEQYF. The rearrangement joins TRBV24-1 to TRBJ2-7; TRBD1 matches 10 bases. Germline V CDR1 and CDR2: KGHDR, SFDVKD. The CDR3 is 14 amino acids. Trimming removed 4 bases from V and 3 bases from J; junction bases left unmatched: 2.

This clonotype has ten or more counts. The chain uses TRBV11-2 and TRBJ2-2; 8 bases line up with TRBD1. CDR1 and CDR2 from the germline V gene are SGHAT and FQNNGV. CDR3 length equals 15 residues. V shed 4 bases and J 6 bases; nucleotides not matched to a gene: 7. CDR3: CASSSHDRGSGELFF. The CDR3 region has the DNA TGTGCCAGCAGCTCCCACGACAGGGGTTCCGGGGAGCTGTTTTTT. Filled out from reference TRBV11-2 and TRBJ2-2, the complete variable domain reads EAGVAQSPRYKIIEKRQSVAFWCNPISGHATLYWYQQILGQGPKLLIQFQNNGVVDDSQLPKDRFSAERLKGVDSTLKIQPAKLEDSAVYLCASSSHDRGSGELFFGEGSRLTVL.